Listed below are T cell receptor beta chains from one sample, sequenced in a study of blood T cell repertoires in COVID-19. Profiling relied on immunoSEQ multiplex PCR, and the TCRdb table lists in-frame clones only, not all of them. The data show about 63,000 clones, around nine tenths seen once. The sequenced sample consisted of peripheral blood. The source of these receptors is an elderly woman with acute or convalescent COVID-19. CDR3s include the opening cysteine and the closing phenylalanine or tryptophan. The D gene is left open where the match is weak. Only some rows state a clone size, as once, few, many or a class for expanded clones.

clone size: once
V gene: TRBV5-4
J gene: TRBJ1-6
D gene: NA
CDR3 length: 17
CDR3 DNA: TGTGCCAGCAGCGGAAAACATTCCTCAGGGAAAAATTCACCCCTCCACTTT
CDR3 protein: CASSGKHSSGKNSPLHF

clone size: NA
V gene: TRBV6-6
J gene: TRBJ2-6
D gene: TRBD2
CDR3 length: 15
CDR3 DNA: TGTGCCAGCAGGCATAGCGGGGCCGGGGCCAACGTCCTGACTTTC
CDR3 protein: CASRHSGAGANVLTF

clone size: NA
V gene: TRBV7-3
J gene: TRBJ2-1
D gene: NA
CDR3 length: 13
CDR3 DNA: TGTGCCAGCAGCTTCAACCAAGCCAATGAGCAGTTCTTC
CDR3 protein: CASSFNQANEQFF

clone size: few
V gene: TRBV24-1
J gene: TRBJ2-2
D gene: TRBD2
CDR3 length: 14
CDR3 DNA: TGTGCCACCAGGGGGACTAGCAGGACCGGGGAGCTGTTTTTT
CDR3 protein: CATRGTSRTGELFF

clone size: NA
V gene: TRBV19
J gene: TRBJ2-7
D gene: TRBD2
CDR3 length: 14
CDR3 DNA: TGTGCCAGTAGTCCTCGGACGGGGGGAGGCGAGCAGTACTTC
CDR3 protein: CASSPRTGGGEQYF

clone size: NA
V gene: TRBV9
J gene: TRBJ2-7
D gene: TRBD2
CDR3 length: 14
CDR3 DNA: TGTGCCAGCAGCGTAGGGGGACTAGTCAACGAGCAGTACTTC
CDR3 protein: CASSVGGLVNEQYF

clone size: NA
V gene: TRBV5-8
J gene: TRBJ2-1
D gene: TRBD2
CDR3 length: 16
CDR3 DNA: TGTGCCAGCAGCTTGGTTTTGACTAGCGGAGACAATGAGCAGTTCTTC
CDR3 protein: CASSLVLTSGDNEQFF

clone size: NA
V gene: TRBV27
J gene: TRBJ1-4
D gene: TRBD1
CDR3 length: 16
CDR3 DNA: TGTGCCAGCAGTTTCTTTCCGGGACAGCGACATGAAAAACTGTTTTTT
CDR3 protein: CASSFFPGQRHEKLFF

clone size: NA
V gene: TRBV28
J gene: TRBJ1-5
D gene: NA
CDR3 length: 14
CDR3 DNA: TGTGCCAGCAGTTTACCCCCCTTCAATCAGCCCCAGCATTTT
CDR3 protein: CASSLPPFNQPQHF

clone size: NA
V gene: TRBV5-4
J gene: TRBJ2-5
D gene: NA
CDR3 length: 13
CDR3 DNA: TGTGCCAGCAGCTTGGACATACAAGAGACCCAGTACTTC
CDR3 protein: CASSLDIQETQYF

clone size: NA
V gene: TRBV5-4
J gene: TRBJ2-7
D gene: TRBD2
CDR3 length: 14
CDR3 DNA: TGTGCCAGCAGCTTGGAGGGACTAGCCCACGAGCAGTACTTC
CDR3 protein: CASSLEGLAHEQYF

clone size: NA
V gene: TRBV29-1
J gene: TRBJ2-1
D gene: NA
CDR3 length: 11
CDR3 DNA: TGCAGCGTTGAGGGAGACAATGAGCAGTTCTTC
CDR3 protein: CSVEGDNEQFF

clone size: few
V gene: TRBV19
J gene: TRBJ1-2
D gene: NA
CDR3 length: 13
CDR3 DNA: TGTGCCAGTAGTATGTTGCAGGCCCATGGCTACACCTTC
CDR3 protein: CASSMLQAHGYTF

clone size: few
V gene: TRBV5-4
J gene: TRBJ2-7
D gene: NA
CDR3 length: 13
CDR3 DNA: TGTGCCAGCAGCTTGGTAGATGCCCGCGAGCAGTACTTC
CDR3 protein: CASSLVDAREQYF

clone size: NA
V gene: TRBV5-3
J gene: TRBJ1-1
D gene: NA
CDR3 length: 19
CDR3 DNA: TGTGCCAGAAGCTTGGGATGGACACTCAAAAGGATCATGAACACTGAAGCTTTCTTT
CDR3 protein: CARSLGWTLKRIMNTEAFF

clone size: NA
V gene: TRBV1
J gene: TRBJ2-5
D gene: NA
CDR3 length: 13
CDR3 DNA: TGCACCAACCCAACTACTCCGGAGGAGACCCAGTACTTC
CDR3 protein: CTNPTTPEETQYF